These T cell receptor beta chains were read from a single sample in a study of blood T cell repertoires in COVID-19. TCRdb's table, derived via immunoSEQ multiplex PCR, lists solely in-frame clones and lacks some. Seen here are fewer than 120,000 clones, 87% observed once, and the top ten hold around 5.1%. The sample taken for sequencing was peripheral blood. These TCRs come from a human donor in a cohort sampled during active COVID-19. Each CDR3 is given with its conserved first and last residue. The size entry is marked missing in some rows and otherwise reads once, few, many or a size class.

TRBV6-5,.,TRBJ2-3,CASSSSSGRGDTQYF
TRBV6-1,.,TRBJ2-3,CASSEAPAGGTDTQYF
TRBV11-3,.,TRBJ2-4,CASSPGQGSDIQYF
TRBV2,.,TRBJ2-7,CASSRVDYEQYF
TRBV2,.,TRBJ2-6,CASSWTGSGGANVLTF
TRBV10-3,.,TRBJ2-1,CAISGTSANEQFF
TRBV19,.,TRBJ1-5,CASSTLQGQPQHF
TRBV5-5,.,TRBJ2-3,CASSGTDTDTQYF
TRBV27,.,TRBJ2-5,CASSLAPWAAQETQYF
TRBV27,once,TRBJ1-1,CASGWTAMNTEAFF
TRBV2,few,TRBJ2-5,CASRLGQGTRETQYF
TRBV3-1/TRBV3-2,.,TRBJ1-1,CASSSNGQPNTEAFF
TRBV27,.,TRBJ2-2,CASSLYRTVNTGELFF
TRBV9,.,TRBJ2-1,CASSVVTGGYNEQFF
TRBV7-6,.,TRBJ2-5,CASSPTSGVQETQYF
TRBV5-1,.,TRBJ2-7,CASSLVTNRGSEQYF
TRBV30,.,TRBJ1-5,CAWRQGGQPQHF
TRBV5-6,.,TRBJ2-5,CASSGNLAVGKYF
TRBV19,.,TRBJ1-5,CASSIGIGQPQHF
TRBV5-1,.,TRBJ1-4,CASSLDAFNSGKLFF